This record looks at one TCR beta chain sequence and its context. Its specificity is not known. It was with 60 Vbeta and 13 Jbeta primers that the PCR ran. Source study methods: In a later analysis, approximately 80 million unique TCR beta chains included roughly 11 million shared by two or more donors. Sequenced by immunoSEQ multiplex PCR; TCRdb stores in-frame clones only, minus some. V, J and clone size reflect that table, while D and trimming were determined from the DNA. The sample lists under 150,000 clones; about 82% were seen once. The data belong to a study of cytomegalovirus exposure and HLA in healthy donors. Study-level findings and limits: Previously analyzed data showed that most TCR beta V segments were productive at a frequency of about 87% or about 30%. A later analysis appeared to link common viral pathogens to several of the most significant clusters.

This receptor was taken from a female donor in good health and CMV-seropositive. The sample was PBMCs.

The CDR3 loop reads CASSQDLTTQYF. CDR3 DNA: TGTGCCAGCAGCCAAGATCTAACCACGCAGTATTTT. The rearrangement uses TRBV4-2 and TRBJ2-3; D is ambiguous. With 0 bases removed from V and 9 bases from J, the gap between germline ends came to 7 bases. This CDR3 is 12 amino acids long. Germline loops: CDR1 LGHNA, CDR2 YNFKEQ.